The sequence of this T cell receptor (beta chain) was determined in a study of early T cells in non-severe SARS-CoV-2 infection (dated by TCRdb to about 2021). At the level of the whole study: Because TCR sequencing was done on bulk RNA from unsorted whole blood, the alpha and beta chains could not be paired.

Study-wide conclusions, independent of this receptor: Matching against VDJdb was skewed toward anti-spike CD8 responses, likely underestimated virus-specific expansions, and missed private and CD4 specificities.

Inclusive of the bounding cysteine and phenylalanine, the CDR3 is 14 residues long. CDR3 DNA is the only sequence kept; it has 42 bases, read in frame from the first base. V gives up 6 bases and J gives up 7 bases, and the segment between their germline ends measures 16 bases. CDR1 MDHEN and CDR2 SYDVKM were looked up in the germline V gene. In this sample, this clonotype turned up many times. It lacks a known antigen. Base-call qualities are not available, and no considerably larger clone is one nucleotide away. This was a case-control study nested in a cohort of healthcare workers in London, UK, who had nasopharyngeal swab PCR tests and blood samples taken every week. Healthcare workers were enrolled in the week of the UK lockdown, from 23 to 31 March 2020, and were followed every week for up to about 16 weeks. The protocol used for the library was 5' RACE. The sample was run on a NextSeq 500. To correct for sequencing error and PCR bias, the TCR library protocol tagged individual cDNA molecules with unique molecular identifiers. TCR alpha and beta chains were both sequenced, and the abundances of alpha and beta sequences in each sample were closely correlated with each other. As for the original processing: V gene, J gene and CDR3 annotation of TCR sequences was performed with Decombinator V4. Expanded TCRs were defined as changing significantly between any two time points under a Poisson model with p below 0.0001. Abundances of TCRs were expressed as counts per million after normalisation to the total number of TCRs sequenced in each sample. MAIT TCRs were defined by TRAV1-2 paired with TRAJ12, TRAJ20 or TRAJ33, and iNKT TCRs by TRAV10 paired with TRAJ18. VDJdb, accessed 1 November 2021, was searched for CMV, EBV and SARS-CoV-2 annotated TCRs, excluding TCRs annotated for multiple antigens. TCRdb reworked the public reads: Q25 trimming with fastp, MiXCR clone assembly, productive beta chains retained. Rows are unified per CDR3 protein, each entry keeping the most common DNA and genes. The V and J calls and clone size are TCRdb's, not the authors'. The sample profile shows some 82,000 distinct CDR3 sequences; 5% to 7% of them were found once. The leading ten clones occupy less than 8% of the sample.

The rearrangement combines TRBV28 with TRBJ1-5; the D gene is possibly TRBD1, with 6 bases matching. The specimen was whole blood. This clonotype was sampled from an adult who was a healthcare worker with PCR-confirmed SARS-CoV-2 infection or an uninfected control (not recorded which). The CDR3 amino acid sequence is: CASSRDTLQQPQHF. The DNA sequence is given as TGTGCCAGCAGCAGGGACACCTTACAACAGCCCCAGCATTTT.